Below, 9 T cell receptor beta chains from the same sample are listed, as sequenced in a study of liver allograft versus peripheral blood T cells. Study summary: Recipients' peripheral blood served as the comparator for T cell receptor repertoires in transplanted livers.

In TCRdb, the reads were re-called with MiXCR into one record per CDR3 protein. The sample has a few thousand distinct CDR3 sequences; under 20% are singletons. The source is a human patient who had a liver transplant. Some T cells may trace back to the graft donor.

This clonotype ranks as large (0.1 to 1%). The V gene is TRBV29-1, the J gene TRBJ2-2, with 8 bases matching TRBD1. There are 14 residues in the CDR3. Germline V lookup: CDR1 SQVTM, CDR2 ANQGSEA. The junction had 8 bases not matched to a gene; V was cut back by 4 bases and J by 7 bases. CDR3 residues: CSVAGQGTGGELFF. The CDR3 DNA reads TGCAGCGTTGCCGGACAGGGTACGGGCGGGGAGCTGTTTTTT.

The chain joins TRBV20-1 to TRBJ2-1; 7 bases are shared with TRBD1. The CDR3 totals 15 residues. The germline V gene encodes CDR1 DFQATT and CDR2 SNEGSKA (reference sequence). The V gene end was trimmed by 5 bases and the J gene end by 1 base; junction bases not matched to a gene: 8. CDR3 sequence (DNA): TGCAGTGCTCGATGGGACAGCAAATCCTACAATGAGCAGTTCTTC. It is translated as CSARWDSKSYNEQFF.

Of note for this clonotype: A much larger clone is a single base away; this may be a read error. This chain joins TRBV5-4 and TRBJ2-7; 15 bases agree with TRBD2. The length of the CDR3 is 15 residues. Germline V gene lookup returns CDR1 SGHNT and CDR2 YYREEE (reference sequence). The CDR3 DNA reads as TGTGTCAGCAGCCAAGGGACTAGCGGGGGGTACGAGCAGTACTTC. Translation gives CVSSQGTSGGYEQYF.

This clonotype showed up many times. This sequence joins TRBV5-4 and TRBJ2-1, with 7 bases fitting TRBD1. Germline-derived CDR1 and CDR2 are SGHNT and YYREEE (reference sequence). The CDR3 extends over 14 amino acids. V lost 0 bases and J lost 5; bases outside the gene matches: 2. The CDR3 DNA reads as TGTGCCAGCAGCTTGGGGACAGGAAACAATGAGCAGTTCTTC. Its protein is CASSLGTGNNEQFF.

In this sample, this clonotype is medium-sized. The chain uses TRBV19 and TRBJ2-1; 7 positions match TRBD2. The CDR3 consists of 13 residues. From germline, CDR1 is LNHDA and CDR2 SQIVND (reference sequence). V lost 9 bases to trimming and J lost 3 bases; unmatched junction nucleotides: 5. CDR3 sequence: CASQWGGYNEQFF. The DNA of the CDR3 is TGTGCCAGCCAATGGGGGGGCTACAATGAGCAGTTCTTC.

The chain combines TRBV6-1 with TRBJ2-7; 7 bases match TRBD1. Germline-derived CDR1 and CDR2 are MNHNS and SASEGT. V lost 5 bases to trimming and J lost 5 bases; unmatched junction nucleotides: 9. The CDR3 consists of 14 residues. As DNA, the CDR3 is TGTGCCAGCAGTTACTCTAGGGACAGCAACGAGCAGTACTTC. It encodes CASSYSRDSNEQYF.

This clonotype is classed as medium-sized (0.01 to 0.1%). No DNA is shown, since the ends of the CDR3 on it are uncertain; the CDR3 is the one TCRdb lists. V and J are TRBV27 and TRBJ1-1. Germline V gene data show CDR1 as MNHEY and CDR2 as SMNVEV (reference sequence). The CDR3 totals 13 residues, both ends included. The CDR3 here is CASSFLADPEAFF.

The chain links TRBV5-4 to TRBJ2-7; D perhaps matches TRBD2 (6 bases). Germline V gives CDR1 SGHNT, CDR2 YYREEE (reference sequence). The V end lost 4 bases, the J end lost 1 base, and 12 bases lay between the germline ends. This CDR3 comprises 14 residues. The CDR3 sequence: CASSPGGVSYEQYF. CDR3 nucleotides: TGTGCCAGCAGCCCCGGGGGTGTGTCCTACGAGCAGTACTTC.

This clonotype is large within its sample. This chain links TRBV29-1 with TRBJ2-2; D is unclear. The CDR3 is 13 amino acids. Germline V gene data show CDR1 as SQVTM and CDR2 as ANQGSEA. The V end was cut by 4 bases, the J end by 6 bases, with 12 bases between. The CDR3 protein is CSVVFRAAGELFF. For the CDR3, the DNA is TGCAGCGTTGTATTCCGGGCCGCCGGGGAGCTGTTTTTT.